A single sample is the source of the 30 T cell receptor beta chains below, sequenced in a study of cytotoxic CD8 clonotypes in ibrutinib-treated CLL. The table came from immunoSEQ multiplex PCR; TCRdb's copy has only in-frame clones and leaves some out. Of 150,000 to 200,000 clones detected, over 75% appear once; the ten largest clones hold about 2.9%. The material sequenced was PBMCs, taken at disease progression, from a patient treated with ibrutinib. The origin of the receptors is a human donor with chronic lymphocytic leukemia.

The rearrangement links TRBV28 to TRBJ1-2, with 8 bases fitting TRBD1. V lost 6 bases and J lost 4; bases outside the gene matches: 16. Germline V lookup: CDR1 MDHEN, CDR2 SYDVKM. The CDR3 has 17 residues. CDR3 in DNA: TGTGCCAGCAGGATGGGAAGGTGGCAGGGGGCCTCCTATGGCTACACCTTC. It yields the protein CASRMGRWQGASYGYTF.

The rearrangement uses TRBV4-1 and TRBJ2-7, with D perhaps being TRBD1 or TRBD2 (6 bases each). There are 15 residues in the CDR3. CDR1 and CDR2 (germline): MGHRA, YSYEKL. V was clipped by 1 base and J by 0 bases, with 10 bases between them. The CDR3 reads CASSQGGGSSYEQYF. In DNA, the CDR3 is TGCGCCAGCAGCCAAGGAGGGGGGAGCTCCTACGAGCAGTACTTC.

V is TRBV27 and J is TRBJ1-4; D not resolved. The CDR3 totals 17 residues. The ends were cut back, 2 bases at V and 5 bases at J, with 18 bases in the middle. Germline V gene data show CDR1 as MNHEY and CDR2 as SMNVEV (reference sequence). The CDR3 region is CASSLVPSGRRNEKLFF. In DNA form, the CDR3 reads TGTGCCAGCAGTTTAGTACCCTCCGGCCGTCGGAATGAAAAACTGTTTTTT. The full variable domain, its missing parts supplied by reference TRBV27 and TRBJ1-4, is EAQVTQNPRYLITVTGKKLTVTCSQNMNHEYMSWYRQDPGLGLRQIYYSMNVEVTDKGDVPEGYKVSRKEKRNFPLILESPSPNQTSLYFCASSLVPSGRRNEKLFFGSGTQLSVL.

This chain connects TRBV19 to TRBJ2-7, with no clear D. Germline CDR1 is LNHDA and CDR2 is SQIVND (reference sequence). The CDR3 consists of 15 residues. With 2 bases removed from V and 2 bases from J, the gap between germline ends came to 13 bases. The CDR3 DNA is TGTGCCAGTAGTATAAGTAGGACGACCACCTACGAGCAGTACTTC. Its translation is CASSISRTTTYEQYF.

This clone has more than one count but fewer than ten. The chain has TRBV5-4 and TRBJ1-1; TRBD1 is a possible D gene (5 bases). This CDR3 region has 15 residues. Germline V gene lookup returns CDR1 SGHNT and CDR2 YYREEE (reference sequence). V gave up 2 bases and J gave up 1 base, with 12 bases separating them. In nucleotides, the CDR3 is TGTGCCAGCAGCTTCATGGGGCGGGGGAACACTGAAGCTTTCTTT. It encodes CASSFMGRGNTEAFF.

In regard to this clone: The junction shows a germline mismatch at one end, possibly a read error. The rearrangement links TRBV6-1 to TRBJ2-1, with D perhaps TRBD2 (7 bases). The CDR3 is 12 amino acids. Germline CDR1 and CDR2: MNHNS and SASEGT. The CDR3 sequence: CASSEGRGQQFF. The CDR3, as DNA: TGTGCCAGCAGCGAAGGGAGGGGACAACAGTTCTTC.

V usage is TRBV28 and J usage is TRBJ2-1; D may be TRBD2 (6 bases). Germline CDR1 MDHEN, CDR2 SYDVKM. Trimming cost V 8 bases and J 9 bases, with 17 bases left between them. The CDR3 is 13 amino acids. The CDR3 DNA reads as TGTGCCAGCCTCCCGGCTCACGGGGGTGAGCAGTTCTTC. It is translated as CASLPAHGGEQFF.

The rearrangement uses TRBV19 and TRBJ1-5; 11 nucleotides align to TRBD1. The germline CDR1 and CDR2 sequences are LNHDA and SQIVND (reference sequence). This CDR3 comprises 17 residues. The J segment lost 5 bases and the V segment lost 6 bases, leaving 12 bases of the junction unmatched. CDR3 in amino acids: CASSRWTGGSLDQPQHF. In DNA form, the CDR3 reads TGTGCCAGTAGCCGTTGGACAGGGGGCTCGTTGGATCAGCCCCAGCATTTT. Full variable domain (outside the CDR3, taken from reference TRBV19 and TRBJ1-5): DGGITQSPKYLFRKEGQNVTLSCEQNLNHDAMYWYRQDPGQGLRLIYYSQIVNDFQKGDIAEGYSVSREKKESFPLTVTSAQKNPTAFYLCASSRWTGGSLDQPQHFGDGTRLSIL.

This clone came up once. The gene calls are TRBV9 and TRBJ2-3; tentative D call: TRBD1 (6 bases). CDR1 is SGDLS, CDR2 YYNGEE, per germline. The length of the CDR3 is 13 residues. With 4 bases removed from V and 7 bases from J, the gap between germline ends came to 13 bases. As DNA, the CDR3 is TGTGCCAGCAGCCCCGGACAGACCAATACGCAGTATTTT. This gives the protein CASSPGQTNTQYF.

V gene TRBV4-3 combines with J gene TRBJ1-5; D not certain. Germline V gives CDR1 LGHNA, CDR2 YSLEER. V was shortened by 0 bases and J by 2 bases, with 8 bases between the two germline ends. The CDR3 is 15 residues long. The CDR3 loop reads CASSQDSSGNQPQHF. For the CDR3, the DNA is TGCGCCAGCAGCCAAGACAGCTCTGGCAATCAGCCCCAGCATTTT.

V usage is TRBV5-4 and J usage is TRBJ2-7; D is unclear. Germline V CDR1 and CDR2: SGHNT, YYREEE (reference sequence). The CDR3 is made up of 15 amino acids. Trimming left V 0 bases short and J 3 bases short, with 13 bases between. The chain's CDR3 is CASSLGAAESYEQYF. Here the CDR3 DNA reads TGTGCCAGCAGCTTGGGGGCGGCCGAGAGCTACGAGCAGTACTTC.

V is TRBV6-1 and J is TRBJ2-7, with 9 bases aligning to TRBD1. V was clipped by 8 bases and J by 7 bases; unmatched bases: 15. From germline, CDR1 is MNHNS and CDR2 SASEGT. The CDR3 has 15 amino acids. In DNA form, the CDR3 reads TGTGCCAGCCTCGAAGGGACAGGGTTTCCCTGGGAGCAGTACTTC. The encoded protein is CASLEGTGFPWEQYF.

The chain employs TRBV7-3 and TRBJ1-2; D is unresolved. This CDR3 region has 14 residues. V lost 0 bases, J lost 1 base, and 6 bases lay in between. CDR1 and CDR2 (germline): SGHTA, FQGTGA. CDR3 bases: TGTGCCAGCAGCTTAACCCCTCATAACTATGGCTACACCTTC. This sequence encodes CASSLTPHNYGYTF.

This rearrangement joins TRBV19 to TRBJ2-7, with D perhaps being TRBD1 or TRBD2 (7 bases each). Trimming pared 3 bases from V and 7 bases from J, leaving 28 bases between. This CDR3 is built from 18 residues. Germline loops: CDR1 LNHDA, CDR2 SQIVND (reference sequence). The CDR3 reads CASSMDPGGGGGHLEQYF. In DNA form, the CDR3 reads TGTGCCAGTAGTATGGACCCCGGGGGAGGGGGCGGCCATCTGGAGCAGTACTTC.

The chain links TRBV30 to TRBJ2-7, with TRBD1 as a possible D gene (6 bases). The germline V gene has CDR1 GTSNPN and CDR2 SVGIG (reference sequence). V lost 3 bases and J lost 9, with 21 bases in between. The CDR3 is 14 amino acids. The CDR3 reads CAWRNLDSLMGQYF. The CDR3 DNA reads TGTGCCTGGAGAAATTTGGACAGCCTTATGGGGCAGTACTTC.

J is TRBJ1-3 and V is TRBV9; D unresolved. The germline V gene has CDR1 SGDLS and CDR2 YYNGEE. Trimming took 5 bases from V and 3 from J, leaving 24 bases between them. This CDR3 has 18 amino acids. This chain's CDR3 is CASSHLVMGEYVGNTIYF. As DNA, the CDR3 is TGTGCCAGCAGTCATCTTGTGATGGGAGAGTATGTTGGAAACACCATATATTTT.

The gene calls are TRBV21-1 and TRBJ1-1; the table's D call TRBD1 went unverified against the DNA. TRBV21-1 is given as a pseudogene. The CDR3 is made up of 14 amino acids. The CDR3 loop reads CASIPPLGHTEAFF. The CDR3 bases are TGTGCCAGCATCCCGCCGCTGGGCCACACTGAAGCTTTCTTT.

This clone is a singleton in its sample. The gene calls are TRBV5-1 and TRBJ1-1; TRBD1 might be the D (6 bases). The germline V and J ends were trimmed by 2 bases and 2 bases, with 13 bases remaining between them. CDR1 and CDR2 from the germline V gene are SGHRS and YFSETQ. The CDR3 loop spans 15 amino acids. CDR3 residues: CASSFRGEHNTEAFF. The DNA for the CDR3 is TGCGCCAGCAGCTTTAGGGGGGAGCATAACACTGAAGCTTTCTTT.

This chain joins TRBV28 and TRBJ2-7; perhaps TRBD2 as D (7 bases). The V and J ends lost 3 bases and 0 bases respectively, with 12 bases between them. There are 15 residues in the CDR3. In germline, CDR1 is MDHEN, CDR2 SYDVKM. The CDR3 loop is CASSFEGGLSYEQYF. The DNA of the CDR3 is TGTGCCAGCAGTTTTGAGGGGGGGCTCTCCTACGAGCAGTACTTC.

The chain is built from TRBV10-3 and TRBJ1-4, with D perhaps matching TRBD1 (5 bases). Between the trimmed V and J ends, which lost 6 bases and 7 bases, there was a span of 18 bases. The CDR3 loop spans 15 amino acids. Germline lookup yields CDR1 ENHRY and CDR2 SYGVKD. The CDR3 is CAIRTGLRLGEKLFF. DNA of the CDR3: TGTGCCATCAGAACGGGACTTCGGCTGGGTGAAAAACTGTTTTTT.

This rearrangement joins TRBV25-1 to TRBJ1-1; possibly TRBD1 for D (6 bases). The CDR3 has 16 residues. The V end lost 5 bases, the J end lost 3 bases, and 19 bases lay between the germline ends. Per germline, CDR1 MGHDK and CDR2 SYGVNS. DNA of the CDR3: TGTGCCAGCAGTTCAACAGGGTTTGAAATAGACACTGAAGCTTTCTTT. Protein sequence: CASSSTGFEIDTEAFF.

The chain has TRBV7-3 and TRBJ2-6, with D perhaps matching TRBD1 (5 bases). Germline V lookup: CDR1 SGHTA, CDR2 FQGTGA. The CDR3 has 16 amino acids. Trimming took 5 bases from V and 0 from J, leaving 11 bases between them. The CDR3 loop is CASSRQRSSGANVLTF. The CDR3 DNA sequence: TGTGCCAGCAGCCGACAGCGAAGCTCTGGGGCCAACGTCCTGACTTTC. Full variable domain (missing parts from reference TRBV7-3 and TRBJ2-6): GAGVSQTPSNKVTEKGKYVELRCDPISGHTALYWYRQSLGQGPEFLIYFQGTGAADDSGLPNDRFFAVRPEGSVSTLKIQRTERGDSAVYLCASSRQRSSGANVLTFGAGSRLTVL.

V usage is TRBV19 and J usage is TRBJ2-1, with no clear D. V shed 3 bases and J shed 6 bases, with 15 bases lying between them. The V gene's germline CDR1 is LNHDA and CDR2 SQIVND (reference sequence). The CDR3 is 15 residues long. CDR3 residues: CASSIEGSPPNEQFF. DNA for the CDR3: TGTGCCAGTAGTATTGAAGGTAGCCCACCCAATGAGCAGTTCTTC.

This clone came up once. The CDR3 bases are TGTGCCAGCAGCTTACAATACGGGAGAACAGATACGCAGTATTTT. Translating gives CASSLQYGRTDTQYF. The genes are TRBV11-3 and TRBJ2-3; D is possibly TRBD2 (6 bases). Trimming removed 2 bases at V and 3 bases at J, with 12 bases between. The CDR3 is 15 amino acids. Per germline, CDR1 SGHNT and CDR2 YENEEA.

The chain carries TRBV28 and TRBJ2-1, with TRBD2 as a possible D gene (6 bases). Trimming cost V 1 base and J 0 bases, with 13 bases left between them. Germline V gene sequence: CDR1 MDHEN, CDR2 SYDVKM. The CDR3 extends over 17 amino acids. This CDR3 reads CASSLYLATSSYNEQFF. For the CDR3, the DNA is TGTGCCAGCAGTTTATATCTAGCGACAAGCTCCTACAATGAGCAGTTCTTC.

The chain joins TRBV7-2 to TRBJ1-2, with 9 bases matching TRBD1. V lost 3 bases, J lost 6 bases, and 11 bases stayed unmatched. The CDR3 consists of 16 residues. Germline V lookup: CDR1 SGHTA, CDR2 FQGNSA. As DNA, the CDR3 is TGTGCCAGCAGCTTCGAAAGCCCGGGACAGGGTCATGGCTACACCTTC. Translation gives CASSFESPGQGHGYTF. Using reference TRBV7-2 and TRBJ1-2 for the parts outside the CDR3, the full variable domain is GAGVSQSPSNKVTEKGKDVELRCDPISGHTALYWYRQSLGQGLEFLIYFQGNSAPDKSGLPSDRFSAERTGGSVSTLTIQRTQQEDSAVYLCASSFESPGQGHGYTFGSGTRLTVV.

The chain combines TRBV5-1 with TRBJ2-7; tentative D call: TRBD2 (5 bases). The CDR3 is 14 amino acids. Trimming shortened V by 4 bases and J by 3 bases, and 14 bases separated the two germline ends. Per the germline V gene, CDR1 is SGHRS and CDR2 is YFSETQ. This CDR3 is CASSVNVANYEQYF. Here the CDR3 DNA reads TGCGCCAGCAGCGTAAATGTAGCGAACTACGAGCAGTACTTC.

The chain's CDR3 is CASSLESPAPYQETQYF. The CDR3, as DNA: TGTGCCAGCAGCTTAGAATCCCCGGCACCATACCAAGAGACCCAGTACTTC. J is TRBJ2-5 and V is TRBV11-3; D ambiguous. Trimming stripped 0 bases from V and 0 bases from J, with 14 bases between. Germline values: CDR1 SGHNT, CDR2 YENEEA. CDR3 size: 17 residues.

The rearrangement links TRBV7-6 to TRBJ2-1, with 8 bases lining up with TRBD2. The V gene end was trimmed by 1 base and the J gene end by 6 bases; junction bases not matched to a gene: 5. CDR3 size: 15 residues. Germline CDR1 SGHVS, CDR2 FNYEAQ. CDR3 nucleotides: TGTGCCAGCAGCTTAGGTAGCGGGGCTACCAATGAGCAGTTCTTC. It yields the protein CASSLGSGATNEQFF.

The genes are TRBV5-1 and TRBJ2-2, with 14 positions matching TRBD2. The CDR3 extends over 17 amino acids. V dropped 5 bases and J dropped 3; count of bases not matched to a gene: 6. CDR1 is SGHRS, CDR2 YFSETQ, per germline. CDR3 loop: CASSSGLAGGHTGELFF. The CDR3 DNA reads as TGCGCCAGCAGTTCCGGACTAGCGGGAGGACACACCGGGGAGCTGTTTTTT.